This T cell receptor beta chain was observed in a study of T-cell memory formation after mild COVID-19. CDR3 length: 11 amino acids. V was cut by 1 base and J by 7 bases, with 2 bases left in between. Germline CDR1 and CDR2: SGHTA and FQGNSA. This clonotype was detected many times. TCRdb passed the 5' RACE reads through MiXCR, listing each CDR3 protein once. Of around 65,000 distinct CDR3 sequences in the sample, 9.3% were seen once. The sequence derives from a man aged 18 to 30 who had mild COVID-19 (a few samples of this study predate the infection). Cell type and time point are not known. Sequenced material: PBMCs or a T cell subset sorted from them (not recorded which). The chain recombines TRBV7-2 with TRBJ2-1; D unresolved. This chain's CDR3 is CASSLVNEQFF. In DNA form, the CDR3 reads TGTGCCAGCAGCTTAGTGAATGAGCAGTTCTTC.